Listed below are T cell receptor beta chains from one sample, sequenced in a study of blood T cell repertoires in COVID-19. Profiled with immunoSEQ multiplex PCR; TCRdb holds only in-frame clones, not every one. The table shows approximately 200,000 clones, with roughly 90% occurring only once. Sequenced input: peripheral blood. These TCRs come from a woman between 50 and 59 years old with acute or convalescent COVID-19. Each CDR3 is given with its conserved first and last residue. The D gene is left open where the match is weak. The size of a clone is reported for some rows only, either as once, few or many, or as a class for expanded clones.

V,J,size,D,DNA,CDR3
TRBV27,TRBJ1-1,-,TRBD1,TGTGCCAGCAGTTTATCCGGACAGGGTATGACTTTCTTT,CASSLSGQGMTFF
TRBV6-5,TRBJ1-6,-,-,TGTGCCAGCAGTTACGGGCAGCATAATTCACCCCTCCACTTT,CASSYGQHNSPLHF
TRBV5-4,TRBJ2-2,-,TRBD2,TGTGCCAGCAGCCGCGGGAGGGCGAACACCGGGGAGCTGTTTTTT,CASSRGRANTGELFF
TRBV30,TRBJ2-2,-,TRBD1,TGTGCCTGGGGGGACAGGGCGATGGACACCGGGGAGCTGTTTTTT,CAWGDRAMDTGELFF
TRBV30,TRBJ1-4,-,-,TGTGCCTGGACCCTCCCGCCCGGGTATGAAAAACTGTTTTTT,CAWTLPPGYEKLFF
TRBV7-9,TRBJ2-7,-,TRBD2,TGTGCCAGCAGCTGGGGCGGGAGTTGGTCCTACGAGCAGTACTTC,CASSWGGSWSYEQYF
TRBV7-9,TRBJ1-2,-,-,TGTGCCAGCAGCTCAACCCGACCCCGGGACTATGGCTACACCTTC,CASSSTRPRDYGYTF
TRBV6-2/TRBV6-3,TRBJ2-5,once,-,TGTGCCAGCAGTTACGGGACAAACAAAGAGACCCAGTACTTC,CASSYGTNKETQYF
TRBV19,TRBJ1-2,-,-,TGTGCCACCAATCCCCGGAGAGGGCACAGAGCCTATGGCTACACCTTC,CATNPRRGHRAYGYTF
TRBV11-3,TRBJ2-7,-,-,TGTGCCAGCAGCTTACAGGGATTCGACGAGCAGTACTTC,CASSLQGFDEQYF
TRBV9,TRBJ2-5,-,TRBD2,TGTGCCAGCAGCGTAGGCCCCCTAGCGGGGGGTGAGACCCAGTACTTC,CASSVGPLAGGETQYF
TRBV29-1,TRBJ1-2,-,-,TGCAGCGCTCGACAGGAGACCAACTATGGCTACACCTTC,CSARQETNYGYTF
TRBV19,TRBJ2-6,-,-,TGTGCCAGTACCCATACGGGATCTGGGGCCAACGTCCTGACTTTC,CASTHTGSGANVLTF
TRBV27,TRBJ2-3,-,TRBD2,TGTGCCAGCAGTTTATTCCGGGGGGCAGATACGCAGTATTTT,CASSLFRGADTQYF
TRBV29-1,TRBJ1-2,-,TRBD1,TGCAGCGGTGGGACAGATCGGAACTATGGCTACACCTTC,CSGGTDRNYGYTF
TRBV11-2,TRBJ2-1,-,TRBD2,TGTGCCAGCAGCTTCACTAGCGGGGGGCGGGTTACGAATGAGCAGTTCTTC,CASSFTSGGRVTNEQFF
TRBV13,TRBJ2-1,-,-,TGTGCCAGCAGCTTTTGGGACTTTAGCTCCTACAATGAGCAGTTCTTC,CASSFWDFSSYNEQFF
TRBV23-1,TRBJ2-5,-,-,TGCGCCAGCAGTCATGCCCCCGGGGAGACCCAGTACTTC,CASSHAPGETQYF
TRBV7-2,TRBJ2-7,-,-,TGTGCCAGCAGCCCACAGGCCACCAGGGCTTACGGCGAGCAGTACTTC,CASSPQATRAYGEQYF
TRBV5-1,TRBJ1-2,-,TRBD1,TGCGCCAGCAGCTTGGGTACAGGGGGCTATGGCTACACCTTC,CASSLGTGGYGYTF
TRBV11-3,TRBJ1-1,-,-,TGTGCCAGCAGCTTTGCCGGGGGAACTGAAGCTTTCTTT,CASSFAGGTEAFF
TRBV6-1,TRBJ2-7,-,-,TGTGCCAGCAGTGAAGACGGGTTTCGGGAGCAGTACTTC,CASSEDGFREQYF
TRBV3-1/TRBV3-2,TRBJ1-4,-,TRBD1,TGTGCCAGCAGCCACCGACAGGGGTTTGAAAAACTGTTTTTT,CASSHRQGFEKLFF
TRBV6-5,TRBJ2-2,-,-,TGTGCCAGCAGTTGGGGCGGAGCGAACACCGGGGAGCTGTTTTTT,CASSWGGANTGELFF
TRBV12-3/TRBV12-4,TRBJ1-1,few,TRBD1,TGTGCCAGCAAACTGACAGGGTGGACTGAAGCTTTCTTT,CASKLTGWTEAFF
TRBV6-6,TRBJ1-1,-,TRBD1,TGTGCCAGCAGTTACCGGACAGGGGCCACTGAAGCTTTCTTT,CASSYRTGATEAFF
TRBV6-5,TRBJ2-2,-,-,TGTGCCAGCAGAACCGGGACATTGAACACCGGGGAGCTGTTTTTT,CASRTGTLNTGELFF
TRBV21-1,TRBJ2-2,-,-,TGTGCCAGCAGCAAAGGCGGGGCTAGCGGGAAAGGCGGGGAGCTGTTTTTT,CASSKGGASGKGGELFF
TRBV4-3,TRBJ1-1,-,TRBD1,TGCGCCAGCAGCCAAGTGTCGAAGGGGGCGCAGGACACTGAAGCTTTCTTT,CASSQVSKGAQDTEAFF
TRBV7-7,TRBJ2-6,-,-,TGTGCCAGCAGCAAAGGGGGAACTGGGGCCAACGTCCTGACTTTC,CASSKGGTGANVLTF
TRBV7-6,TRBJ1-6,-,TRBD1,TGTGCCAGCAGCAAGGGACAGGGGAATTCACCCCTCCACTTT,CASSKGQGNSPLHF
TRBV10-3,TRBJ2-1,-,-,TGTGCCATCAGTGAGTCGGGGGACACCAATGAGCAGTTCTTC,CAISESGDTNEQFF
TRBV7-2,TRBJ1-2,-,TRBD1,TGTGCCAGCAGCTTAACAGGGGAGTATGGCTACACCTTC,CASSLTGEYGYTF
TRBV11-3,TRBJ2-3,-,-,TGTGCCAGCAGCTCCACCGGGACTCCAACAGATACGCAGTATTTT,CASSSTGTPTDTQYF
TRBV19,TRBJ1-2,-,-,TGTGCCAGTAAGGGGGGGCAGGGGAACTATGGCTACACCTTC,CASKGGQGNYGYTF
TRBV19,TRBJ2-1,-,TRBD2,TGTGCCAGTAGTCAGGGACTAGCGGGCCCTTACAATGAGCAGTTCTTC,CASSQGLAGPYNEQFF
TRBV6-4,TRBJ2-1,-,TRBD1,TGTGCCAGCAGTGACGAGACAGGGGGGTACAATGAGCAGTTCTTC,CASSDETGGYNEQFF
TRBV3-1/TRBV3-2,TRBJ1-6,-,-,TGTGCCAGCAGCTTTACCGACACGGCAGGTTATCCCCTCCACTTT,CASSFTDTAGYPLHF
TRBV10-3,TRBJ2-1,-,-,TGTGCCATCAGTGAAGGGGGGGTCTCCGTATTTTACAATGAGCAGTTCTTC,CAISEGGVSVFYNEQFF
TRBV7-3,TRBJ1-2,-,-,TGTGCCAGCAGCGAACAGGGTTCAAATGGCTACACCTTC,CASSEQGSNGYTF
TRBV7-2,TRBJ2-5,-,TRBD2,TGTGCCAGCAGCTCCCAGGGACTAGCGGGACAAGAGACCCAGTACTTC,CASSSQGLAGQETQYF
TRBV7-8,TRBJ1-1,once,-,TGTGCCAGCAGCTTAGGACAAGAATTCACTGAAGCTTTCTTT,CASSLGQEFTEAFF
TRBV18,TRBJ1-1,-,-,TGTGCCAGCTCACCTACAGGGATAAACACTGAAGCTTTCTTT,CASSPTGINTEAFF
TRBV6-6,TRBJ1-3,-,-,TGTGCCAGCAGTCTCGCAGTCTCTGGAAACACCATATATTTT,CASSLAVSGNTIYF
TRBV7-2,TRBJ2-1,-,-,TGTGCCAGCAGCCCGAATAGTGTCCCCTACAATGAGCAGTTCTTC,CASSPNSVPYNEQFF